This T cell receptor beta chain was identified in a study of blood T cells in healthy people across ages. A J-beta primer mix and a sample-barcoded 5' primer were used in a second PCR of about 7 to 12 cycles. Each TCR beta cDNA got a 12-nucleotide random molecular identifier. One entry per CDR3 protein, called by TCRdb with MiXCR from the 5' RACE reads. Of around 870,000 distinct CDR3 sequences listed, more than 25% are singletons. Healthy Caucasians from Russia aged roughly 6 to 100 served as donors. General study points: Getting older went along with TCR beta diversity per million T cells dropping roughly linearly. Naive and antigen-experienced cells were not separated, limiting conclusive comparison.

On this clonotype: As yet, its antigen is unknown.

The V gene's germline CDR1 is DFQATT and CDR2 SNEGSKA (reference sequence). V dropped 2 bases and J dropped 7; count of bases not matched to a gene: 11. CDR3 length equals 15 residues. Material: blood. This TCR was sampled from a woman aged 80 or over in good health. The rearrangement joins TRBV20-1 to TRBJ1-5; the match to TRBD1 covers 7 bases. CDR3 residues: CSARTPGGGGQPQHF. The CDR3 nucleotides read TGCAGTGCTAGAACCCCCGGAGGGGGCGGACAGCCCCAGCATTTT.